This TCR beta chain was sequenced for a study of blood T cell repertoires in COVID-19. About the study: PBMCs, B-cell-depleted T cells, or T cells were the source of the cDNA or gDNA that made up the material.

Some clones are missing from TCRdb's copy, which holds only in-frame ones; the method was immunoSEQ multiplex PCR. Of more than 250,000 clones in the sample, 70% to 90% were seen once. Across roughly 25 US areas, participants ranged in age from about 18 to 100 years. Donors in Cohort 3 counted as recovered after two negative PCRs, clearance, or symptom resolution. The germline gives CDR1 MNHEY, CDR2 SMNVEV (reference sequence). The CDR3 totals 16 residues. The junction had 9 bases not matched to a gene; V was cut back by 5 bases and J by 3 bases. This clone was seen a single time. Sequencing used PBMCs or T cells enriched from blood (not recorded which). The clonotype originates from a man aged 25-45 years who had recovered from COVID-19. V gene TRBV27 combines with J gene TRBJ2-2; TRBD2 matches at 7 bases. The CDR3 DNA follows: TGTGCCAGCAGTCCCTGGGGGGGGATCGACACCGGGGAGCTGTTTTTT. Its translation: CASSPWGGIDTGELFF.